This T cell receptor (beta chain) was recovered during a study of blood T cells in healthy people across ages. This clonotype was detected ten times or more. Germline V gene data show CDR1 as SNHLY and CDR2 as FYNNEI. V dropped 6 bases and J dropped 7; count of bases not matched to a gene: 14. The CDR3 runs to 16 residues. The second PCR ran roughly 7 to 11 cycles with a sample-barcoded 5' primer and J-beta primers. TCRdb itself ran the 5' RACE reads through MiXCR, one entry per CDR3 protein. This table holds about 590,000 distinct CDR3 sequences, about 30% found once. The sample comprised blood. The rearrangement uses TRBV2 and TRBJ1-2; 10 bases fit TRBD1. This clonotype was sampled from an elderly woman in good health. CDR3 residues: CASSSGTGVSLGGYTF. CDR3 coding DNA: TGTGCCAGCAGCTCCGGGACAGGGGTCTCTTTGGGTGGCTACACCTTC.